This T cell receptor beta chain was found in a study of spatial heterogeneity in lung cancer. The study tagged each TCR cDNA molecule with a unique molecular identifier. TCRdb fed the 5' RACE reads into MiXCR, producing one record per CDR3 protein. The sample contains around 45,000 distinct CDR3 sequences, roughly 20% of which appear only once. Time point noted: blood at routine non-recurrence follow-up after resection. The study sequenced unsorted whole RNA from tumor, nontumor lung or frozen PBMC. Trimming stripped 2 bases from V and 1 base from J, with 2 bases between. CDR3 length equals 12 residues. CDR1 is SEHNR and CDR2 is FQNEAQ in the germline V gene (reference sequence).

The source of this sequence is a female donor with early-stage non-small cell lung cancer. The starting material was PBMCs, obtained at follow-up. The V call is TRBV7-9, the J call TRBJ1-1; unclear D gene. The CDR3 bases are TGTGCCAGCAGCTTACAGAACACTGAAGCTTTCTTT. This gives the protein CASSLQNTEAFF.